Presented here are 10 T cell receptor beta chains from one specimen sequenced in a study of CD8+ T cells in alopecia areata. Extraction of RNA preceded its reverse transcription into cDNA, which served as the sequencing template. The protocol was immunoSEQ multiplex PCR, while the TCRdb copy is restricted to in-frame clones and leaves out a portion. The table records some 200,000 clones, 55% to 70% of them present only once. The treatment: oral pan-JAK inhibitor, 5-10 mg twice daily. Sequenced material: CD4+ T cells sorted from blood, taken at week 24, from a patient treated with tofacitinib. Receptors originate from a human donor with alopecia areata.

The CDR3 DNA reads as TGTGCCAGCAGTGACCTAAGCACAGATACGCAGTATTTT. It translates to CASSDLSTDTQYF. The rearrangement uses TRBV25-1 and TRBJ2-3; D uncertain. V lost 3 bases, J lost 0 bases, and 4 bases lay in between. Germline V gene data show CDR1 as MGHDK and CDR2 as SYGVNS. CDR3 length: 13 residues.

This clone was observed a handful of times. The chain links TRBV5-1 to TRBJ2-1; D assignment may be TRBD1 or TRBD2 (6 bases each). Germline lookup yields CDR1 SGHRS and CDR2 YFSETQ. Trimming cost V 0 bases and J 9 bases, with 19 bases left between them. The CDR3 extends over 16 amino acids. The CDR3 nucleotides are TGCGCCAGCAGCTTGGTACCCGGCCTCGGAGGGGGTGAGCAGTTCTTC. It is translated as CASSLVPGLGGGEQFF.

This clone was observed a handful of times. The CDR3 DNA is TGTGCCAGCAGTTTTAATTCCCAGCGGAGATCAGAGACCCAGTACTTC. Amino acid sequence: CASSFNSQRRSETQYF. The J gene is TRBJ2-5, the V gene TRBV27; D is possibly TRBD2 (5 bases). The CDR3 covers 16 residues. CDR1 and CDR2 from the germline V gene are MNHEY and SMNVEV (reference sequence). V was trimmed by 3 bases and J by 4 bases, leaving 18 bases between them.

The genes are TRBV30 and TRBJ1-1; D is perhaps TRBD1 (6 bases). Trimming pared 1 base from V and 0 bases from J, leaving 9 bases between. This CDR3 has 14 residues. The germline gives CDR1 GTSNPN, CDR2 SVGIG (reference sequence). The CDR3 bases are TGTGCCTGGAGTGGCCGACAGGTGAACACTGAAGCTTTCTTT. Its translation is CAWSGRQVNTEAFF.

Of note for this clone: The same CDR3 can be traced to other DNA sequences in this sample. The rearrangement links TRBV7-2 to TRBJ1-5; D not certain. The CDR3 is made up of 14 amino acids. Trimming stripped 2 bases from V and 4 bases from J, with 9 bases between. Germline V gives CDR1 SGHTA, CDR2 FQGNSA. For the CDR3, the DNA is TGTGCCAGCAGCTTAACCCGGGGAAATCAGCCCCAGCATTTT. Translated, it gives CASSLTRGNQPQHF.

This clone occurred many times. The DNA of the CDR3 is TGTGCCAGCAGTTTACCGGGGCCGAACACCGGGGAGCTGTTTTTT. Translating it yields CASSLPGPNTGELFF. The chain employs TRBV28 and TRBJ2-2; D may correspond to TRBD1 or TRBD2 (5 bases each). The germline V gene encodes CDR1 MDHEN and CDR2 SYDVKM. V lost 2 bases and J lost 0, with 7 bases in between. The CDR3 is 15 residues long.

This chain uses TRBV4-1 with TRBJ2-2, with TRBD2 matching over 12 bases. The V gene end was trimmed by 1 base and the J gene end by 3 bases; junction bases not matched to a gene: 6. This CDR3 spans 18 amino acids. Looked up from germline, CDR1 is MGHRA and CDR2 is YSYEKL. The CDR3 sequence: CASSQGLAGAPDTGELFF. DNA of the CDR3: TGCGCCAGCAGCCAAGGACTAGCGGGAGCGCCGGACACCGGGGAGCTGTTTTTT.

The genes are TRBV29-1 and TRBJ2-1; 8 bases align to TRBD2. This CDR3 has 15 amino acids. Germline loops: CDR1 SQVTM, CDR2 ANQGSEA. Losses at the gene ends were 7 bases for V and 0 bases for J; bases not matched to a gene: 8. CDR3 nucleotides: TGCAGCGGTACGGGGGGGCCGAGCTCCTACAATGAGCAGTTCTTC. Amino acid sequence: CSGTGGPSSYNEQFF.

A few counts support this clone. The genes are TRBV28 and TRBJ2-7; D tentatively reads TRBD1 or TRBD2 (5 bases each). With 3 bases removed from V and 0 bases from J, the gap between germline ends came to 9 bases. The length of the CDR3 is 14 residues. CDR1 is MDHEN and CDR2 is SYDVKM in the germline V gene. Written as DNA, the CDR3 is TGTGCCAGCAGTTTTGGGGGAAGCTCCTACGAGCAGTACTTC. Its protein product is CASSFGGSSYEQYF. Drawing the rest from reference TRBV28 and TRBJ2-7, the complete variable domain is DVKVTQSSRYLVKRTGEKVFLECVQDMDHENMFWYRQDPGLGLRLIYFSYDVKMKEKGDIPEGYSVSREKKERFSLILESASTNQTSMYLCASSFGGSSYEQYFGPGTRLTVT.

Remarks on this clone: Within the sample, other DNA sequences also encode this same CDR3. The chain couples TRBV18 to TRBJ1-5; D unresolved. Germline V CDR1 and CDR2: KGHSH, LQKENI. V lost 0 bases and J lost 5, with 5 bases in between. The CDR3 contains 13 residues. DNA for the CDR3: TGTGCCAGCTCACCACCGGGCGATCAGCCCCAGCATTTT. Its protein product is CASSPPGDQPQHF.